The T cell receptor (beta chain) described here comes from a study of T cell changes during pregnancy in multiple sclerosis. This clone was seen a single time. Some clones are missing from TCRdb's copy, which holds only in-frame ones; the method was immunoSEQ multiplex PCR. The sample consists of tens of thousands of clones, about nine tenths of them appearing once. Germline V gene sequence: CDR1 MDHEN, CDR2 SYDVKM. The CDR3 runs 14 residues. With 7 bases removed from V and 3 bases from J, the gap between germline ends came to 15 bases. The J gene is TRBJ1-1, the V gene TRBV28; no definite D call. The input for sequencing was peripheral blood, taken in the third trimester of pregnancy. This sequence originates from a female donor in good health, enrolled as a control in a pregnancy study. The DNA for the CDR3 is TGTGCCAGCACCACCCTGGCCGGGGACACTGAAGCTTTCTTT. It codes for CASTTLAGDTEAFF. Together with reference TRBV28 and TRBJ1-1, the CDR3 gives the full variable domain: DVKVTQSSRYLVKRTGEKVFLECVQDMDHENMFWYRQDPGLGLRLIYFSYDVKMKEKGDIPEGYSVSREKKERFSLILESASTNQTSMYLCASTTLAGDTEAFFGQGTRLTVV.